Following are 30 T cell receptor beta chains from one sample sequenced in a study of blood T cell repertoires in COVID-19. Libraries were prepared by immunoSEQ multiplex PCR; TCRdb keeps only in-frame clonotypes and omits some of them. The sample lists approximately 150,000 clones; roughly 84% were seen once. What was sequenced was PBMCs or T cells enriched from blood (not recorded which). Receptors originate from a human donor with acute COVID-19. The donor label of this sample is uncertain.

CDR3 sequence (DNA): TGTGCCAGCAGCTTGTGGGACACATTCACAGATACGCAGTATTTT. Translation gives CASSLWDTFTDTQYF. The chain recombines TRBV5-6 with TRBJ2-3, with D perhaps matching TRBD1 (6 bases). Germline CDR1 SGHDT, CDR2 YYEEEE. This CDR3 comprises 15 residues. Deletions cut 1 base from V and 2 bases from J, with 11 bases between.

The CDR3 bases are TGTGCCAGCAGTGAAGTGGGAGATCAGCCCCAGCATTTT. This translates into CASSEVGDQPQHF. This chain connects TRBV6-1 to TRBJ1-5; D gene uncertain. The CDR3 is 13 residues long. Germline V gene lookup returns CDR1 MNHNS and CDR2 SASEGT. V was shortened by 1 base and J by 5 bases, with 6 bases between the two germline ends.

The rearrangement joins TRBV4-3 to TRBJ2-7; 8 bases map to TRBD1. J lost 3 bases, V lost 2 bases, and 9 bases had no gene match. Germline CDR1 LGHNA, CDR2 YSLEER. CDR3 size: 16 residues. CDR3 bases: TGCGCCAGCAGCCAACATGATACCGGACAGGGCTACGAGCAGTACTTC. As protein: CASSQHDTGQGYEQYF.

The CDR3 DNA reads TGTGCCAGCAGTTTGCGGGGGGCCGGGGAGCTGTTTTTT. Translated: CASSLRGAGELFF. The chain is built from TRBV21-1 and TRBJ2-2; TRBD2, as called in the table, went unchecked against the DNA. TRBV21-1 is an annotated pseudogene. The CDR3 is 13 amino acids.

The table lists this clone with a few counts. The V call is TRBV30, the J call TRBJ2-5, with D possibly matching TRBD1 (6 bases). The CDR3 loop spans 13 amino acids. V lost 1 base to trimming and J lost 5 bases, with 11 bases between them. CDR1 and CDR2 (germline): GTSNPN, SVGIG (reference sequence). In DNA, the CDR3 is TGTGCCTGGAGTGCTGGGGGCGGCGAGACCCAGTACTTC. The encoded protein is CAWSAGGGETQYF.

The V and J genes are TRBV30 and TRBJ1-2, with TRBD1 matching over 8 bases. V was pared by 1 base and J by 4 bases, with 5 bases of the junction left unmatched. This CDR3 has 14 residues. The germline V gene encodes CDR1 GTSNPN and CDR2 SVGIG (reference sequence). The CDR3 region has the DNA TGTGCCTGGAGTGCGCGACAGGGGAGCTATGGCTACACCTTC. Translating gives CAWSARQGSYGYTF.

Turning to this clone: The same CDR3 can be traced to other DNA sequences in this sample. The chain joins TRBV9 to TRBJ2-3; 11 bases line up with TRBD2. V lost 2 bases and J lost 3; bases outside the gene matches: 2. The CDR3 totals 15 residues. Germline V gives CDR1 SGDLS, CDR2 YYNGEE. The CDR3 nucleotides are TGTGCCAGCAGCGTCACTAGCGGGGGTACAGATACGCAGTATTTT. The encoded protein is CASSVTSGGTDTQYF.

The chain employs TRBV14 and TRBJ1-2; the D is unclear. Trimming cost V 5 bases and J 4 bases, with 11 bases left between them. The CDR3 runs to 13 residues. Germline CDR1 is SGHDN and CDR2 is FVKESK. CDR3 nucleotides: TGTGCCAGCAGCGTGAGGCGGGGCTATGGCTACACCTTC. This codes for CASSVRRGYGYTF.

This chain connects TRBV4-2 to TRBJ2-1, with 7 bases matching TRBD1. CDR3 length equals 14 residues. The V gene end was trimmed by 4 bases and the J gene end by 4 bases; junction bases not matched to a gene: 4. Germline lookup yields CDR1 LGHNA and CDR2 YNFKEQ. The CDR3 is CASSPQGDYNEQFF. The CDR3 DNA reads TGTGCCAGCAGCCCCCAGGGGGATTACAATGAGCAGTTCTTC.

CDR3 region: CAVGGDGGYTF. The CDR3 nucleotides read TGTGCCGTAGGGGGCGACGGTGGCTACACCTTC. The rearrangement joins TRBV10-3 to TRBJ1-2; the match to TRBD1 covers 7 bases. The V and J ends lost 11 bases and 7 bases, in that order; junction bases with no gene match: 7. This CDR3 region has 11 residues. Germline CDR1 and CDR2: ENHRY and SYGVKD.

The gene calls are TRBV30 and TRBJ1-2; maybe TRBD1 (6 bases). Germline CDR1 GTSNPN, CDR2 SVGIG (reference sequence). The CDR3 runs 18 residues. V lost 0 bases and J 2 bases, leaving 22 bases between the germline ends. CDR3 sequence (DNA): TGTGCCTGGAGTGTAGGGTTTCGAACAGGGAAGCCCAACTATGGCTACACCTTC. Translated, it gives CAWSVGFRTGKPNYGYTF. Looking up the rest from reference TRBV30 and TRBJ1-2 gives the full variable domain: SQTIHQWPATLVQPVGSPLSLECTVEGTSNPNLYWYRQAAGRGLQLLFYSVGIGQISSEVPQNLSASRPQDRQFILSSKKLLLSDSGFYLCAWSVGFRTGKPNYGYTFGSGTRLTVV.

J is TRBJ1-6 and V is TRBV7-9; no clear D. The CDR3 is 12 residues long. With 2 bases removed from V and 10 bases from J, the gap between germline ends came to 6 bases. Per the germline V gene, CDR1 is SEHNR and CDR2 is FQNEAQ (reference sequence). The CDR3 DNA follows: TGTGCCAGCAGCTTATTAGAGTCACCCCTCCACTTT. This sequence encodes CASSLLESPLHF.

This clone occurred a few times. The chain uses TRBV5-1 and TRBJ2-7; 7 bases align to TRBD1. CDR1 SGHRS and CDR2 YFSETQ come from the germline V gene. The length of the CDR3 is 15 residues. V shed 4 bases and J 3 bases; nucleotides not matched to a gene: 10. CDR3 sequence: CASSPGQEGVYEQYF. The DNA for the CDR3 is TGCGCCAGCAGCCCTGGACAGGAAGGTGTCTACGAGCAGTACTTC.

The chain employs TRBV13 and TRBJ2-3; 10 nucleotides agree with TRBD1. Trimming at V came to 7 bases and at J to 4 bases, leaving 5 bases not matched to a gene. The germline gives CDR1 PRHDT, CDR2 FYEKMQ (reference sequence). The CDR3 consists of 14 residues. CDR3 DNA: TGTGCCAGCACCGCCGGGACAGGGGCAGATACGCAGTATTTT. The encoded protein is CASTAGTGADTQYF.

This clone turned up a few times. This chain connects TRBV29-1 to TRBJ1-1, with a possible D match to TRBD1 (5 bases). Germline CDR1 SQVTM, CDR2 ANQGSEA. V was cut by 6 bases and J by 7 bases, with 12 bases left in between. The CDR3 is 11 residues long. This CDR3 reads CSVRQRGEAFF. CDR3 DNA: TGCAGCGTACGACAGCGGGGTGAAGCTTTCTTT.

V and J are TRBV6-2 or TRBV6-3 and TRBJ1-5, with D perhaps TRBD1 (6 bases). The CDR3 is 15 amino acids. Per germline, CDR1 MNHEY and CDR2 SVGEGT. V lost 0 bases to trimming and J lost 7 bases, with 13 bases between them. Written as DNA, the CDR3 is TGTGCCAGCAGTTACTCGAGCAGGGGATCCCAGCCCCAGCATTTT. This sequence encodes CASSYSSRGSQPQHF.

The J gene is TRBJ1-6, the V gene TRBV30; no reliable D call. Germline loops: CDR1 GTSNPN, CDR2 SVGIG (reference sequence). Trimming pared 0 bases from V and 6 bases from J, leaving 12 bases between. This CDR3 region has 15 residues. The CDR3 DNA sequence: TGTGCCTGGAGTGTAACGGTGGGGAGTAATTCACCCCTCCACTTT. This encodes CAWSVTVGSNSPLHF.

This sequence joins TRBV18 and TRBJ2-3; the match to TRBD2 covers 9 bases. From germline, CDR1 is KGHSH and CDR2 LQKENI. The V gene end was trimmed by 2 bases and the J gene end by 4 bases; junction bases not matched to a gene: 7. The CDR3 consists of 16 residues. The CDR3 DNA sequence: TGTGCCAGCTCACCAATATTACTAGCGGGCCCAGATACGCAGTATTTT. This sequence encodes CASSPILLAGPDTQYF. The full variable domain, in which reference TRBV18 and TRBJ2-3 provide the parts outside the CDR3, is NAGVMQNPRHLVRRRGQEARLRCSPMKGHSHVYWYRQLPEEGLKFMVYLQKENIIDESGMPKERFSAEFPKEGPSILRIQQVVRGDSAAYFCASSPILLAGPDTQYFGPGTRLTVL.

This chain joins TRBV5-1 and TRBJ1-5; D gene uncertain. Trimming cost V 4 bases and J 7 bases, with 15 bases left between them. The CDR3 contains 14 residues. Per germline, CDR1 SGHRS and CDR2 YFSETQ. CDR3 nucleotides: TGCGCCAGCAGCGTTGGGGATGGGGAGCAGCCCCAGCATTTT. It yields the protein CASSVGDGEQPQHF.

The J gene is TRBJ2-2, the V gene TRBV30, with TRBD2 identical over 11 bases. The germline V gene encodes CDR1 GTSNPN and CDR2 SVGIG (reference sequence). The V gene end was trimmed by 0 bases and the J gene end by 7 bases; junction bases not matched to a gene: 7. The CDR3 extends over 16 amino acids. DNA for the CDR3: TGTGCCTGGAGTGTGAGACTAGCGGGGAGAAACGGGGAGCTGTTTTTT. This gives the protein CAWSVRLAGRNGELFF.

V usage is TRBV7-2 and J usage is TRBJ1-2; 7 bases agree with TRBD1. CDR1 and CDR2 from the germline V gene are SGHTA and FQGNSA. V shed 5 bases, J shed 3 bases, and the junction held 9 bases outside the gene matches. The CDR3 is 15 residues long. Here the CDR3 DNA reads TGTGCCAGCAGCCTCCGGACAGGCGGTTACTATGGCTACACCTTC. Residues: CASSLRTGGYYGYTF.

The V call is TRBV6-5, the J call TRBJ2-7; D is unclear. Germline CDR1 MNHEY, CDR2 SVGAGI. CDR3 length equals 14 residues. Trimming left V 7 bases short and J 0 bases short, with 13 bases between. CDR3 coding DNA: TGTGCCAGCATCCCGACACCCAGCTCCTACGAGCAGTACTTC. Translation gives CASIPTPSSYEQYF.

The V and J genes are TRBV30 and TRBJ1-3, with 9 bases matching TRBD1. The CDR3 spans 15 residues. Looked up from germline, CDR1 is GTSNPN and CDR2 is SVGIG (reference sequence). The J segment lost 3 bases and the V segment lost 3 bases, leaving 6 bases of the junction unmatched. The CDR3 reads CAWRFTGGYGNTIYF. CDR3 in DNA: TGTGCCTGGAGATTTACAGGGGGCTATGGAAACACCATATATTTT.

This chain links TRBV15 with TRBJ2-3, with 8 bases matching TRBD2. The CDR3 loop spans 17 amino acids. Germline assignment: CDR1 LNHNV and CDR2 YYDKDF (reference sequence). Trimming took 0 bases from V and 1 from J; bases not matched to a gene: 6. For the CDR3, the DNA is TGTGCCACCAGCAGAGATATCGCAGCGGGGGGCACAGATACGCAGTATTTT. Amino acid sequence: CATSRDIAAGGTDTQYF.

The V and J genes are TRBV27 and TRBJ2-2, with 11 bases fitting TRBD2. Germline CDR1 reads MNHEY; CDR2 reads SMNVEV (reference sequence). CDR3 length: 17 amino acids. Germline trimming cut 7 bases from V and 0 bases from J; bases unmatched to any gene: 7. The CDR3 loop reads CASTRLAGGPNTGELFF. The CDR3 DNA sequence: TGTGCCAGCACCAGGCTAGCGGGGGGCCCGAACACCGGGGAGCTGTTTTTT.

The chain carries TRBV14 and TRBJ2-2, with D perhaps matching TRBD2 (6 bases). The CDR3 has 17 residues. Trimming cost V 0 bases and J 7 bases, with 18 bases left between them. Germline V gene data show CDR1 as SGHDN and CDR2 as FVKESK. The CDR3 bases are TGTGCCAGCAGCCAAGATCCCCTAGCGAAGGCCGTCGGGGAGCTGTTTTTT. This gives the protein CASSQDPLAKAVGELFF.

The genes are TRBV2 and TRBJ1-3; D is unclear. Germline V gene lookup returns CDR1 SNHLY and CDR2 FYNNEI. V shed 8 bases and J shed 0 bases, with 5 bases lying between them. This CDR3 spans 12 amino acids. The CDR3 loop is CASRASGNTIYF. In nucleotides, the CDR3 is TGTGCCAGCCGAGCCTCTGGAAACACCATATATTTT. The full variable domain, rest sourced from reference TRBV2 and TRBJ1-3, is EPEVTQTPSHQVTQMGQEVILRCVPISNHLYFYWYRQILGQKVEFLVSFYNNEISEKSEIFDDQFSVERPDGSNFTLKIRSTKLEDSAMYFCASRASGNTIYFGEGSWLTVV.

The chain carries TRBV25-1 and TRBJ1-1; 7 bases agree with TRBD1. The V gene's germline CDR1 is MGHDK and CDR2 SYGVNS. The CDR3 covers 15 residues. J was trimmed by 3 bases and V by 1 base; bases with no gene match: 5. CDR3 residues: CASSESDRAYTEAFF. DNA for the CDR3: TGTGCCAGCAGTGAATCCGACAGGGCGTACACTGAAGCTTTCTTT.

This chain joins TRBV2 and TRBJ1-4; no clear D gene. The germline V and J ends were trimmed by 4 bases and 1 base, with 13 bases remaining between them. Germline values: CDR1 SNHLY, CDR2 FYNNEI. The CDR3 runs to 16 residues. The CDR3 region is CASSAEGSGTNEKLFF. The CDR3 DNA sequence: TGTGCCAGCAGTGCGGAGGGCTCGGGAACTAATGAAAAACTGTTTTTT.

The chain recombines TRBV6-5 with TRBJ2-7, with 14 bases fitting TRBD2. Per germline, CDR1 MNHEY and CDR2 SVGAGI. The CDR3 is 16 amino acids. V shed 2 bases and J 1 base; nucleotides not matched to a gene: 1. CDR3 coding DNA: TGTGCCAGCAGTTACCGGACTAGCGGGGGGTCCTACGAGCAGTACTTC. This gives the protein CASSYRTSGGSYEQYF.